Listed here are 24 T cell receptor beta chains from one sample, sequenced in a study of blood T cell repertoires in COVID-19. TCRdb's table, derived via immunoSEQ multiplex PCR, lists solely in-frame clones and lacks some. This sample has roughly 200,000 clones, with more than 75% found just once. The specimen sequenced was peripheral blood. Source of these receptors: a woman over 75 with acute or convalescent COVID-19.

The chain joins TRBV6-2 or TRBV6-3 to TRBJ2-5; maybe TRBD1 (6 bases). Germline CDR1 reads MNHEY; CDR2 reads SVGEGT. This CDR3 comprises 14 residues. V was cut by 6 bases and J by 0 bases, with 11 bases left in between. The CDR3 DNA follows: TGTGCCAGCAGCCAAACAGGGTACCAAGAGACCCAGTACTTC. Translation: CASSQTGYQETQYF.

The chain is built from TRBV18 and TRBJ2-7, with 10 bases that match TRBD1. CDR1 and CDR2 from the germline V gene are KGHSH and LQKENI. The junction had 6 bases not matched to a gene; V was cut back by 2 bases and J by 2 bases. The CDR3 runs to 16 residues. The CDR3 protein is CASSPLSGTGAYEQYF. CDR3 DNA sequence: TGTGCCAGCTCACCATTGAGCGGGACAGGGGCCTACGAGCAGTACTTC.

This chain joins TRBV7-6 and TRBJ1-4, with 10 bases aligning to TRBD1. The CDR3 extends over 14 amino acids. Germline CDR1 and CDR2: SGHVS and FNYEAQ. With V trimmed by 5 bases and J by 7 bases, 4 bases remained unmatched. The CDR3 reads CASSPWTGGEKLFF. The CDR3, as DNA: TGTGCCAGCAGCCCCTGGACAGGGGGTGAAAAACTGTTTTTT.

The CDR3 sequence: CATATRGSNTEAFF. CDR3 coding DNA: TGTGCCACCGCTACGCGGGGATCGAACACTGAAGCTTTCTTT. V and J are TRBV25-1 and TRBJ1-1; D remains unclear. The ends were cut back, 10 bases at V and 1 base at J, with 16 bases in the middle. The germline gives CDR1 MGHDK, CDR2 SYGVNS. This CDR3 has 14 amino acids.

The chain combines TRBV4-3 with TRBJ1-2; maybe TRBD1 (6 bases). This CDR3 is built from 15 residues. Per germline, CDR1 LGHNA and CDR2 YSLEER. V was shortened by 1 base and J by 3 bases, with 12 bases between the two germline ends. For the CDR3, the DNA is TGCGCCAGCAGCCAAGGCTCCCAGGGGTACTATGGCTACACCTTC. It specifies CASSQGSQGYYGYTF.

V usage is TRBV6-5 and J usage is TRBJ1-5; 7 positions agree with TRBD1. V dropped 5 bases and J dropped 1; count of bases not matched to a gene: 2. CDR1 is MNHEY, CDR2 SVGAGI, per germline. This CDR3 has 14 residues. The CDR3 here is CASSPGQSNQPQHF. CDR3 nucleotides: TGTGCCAGCAGTCCGGGACAGAGCAATCAGCCCCAGCATTTT.

The chain joins TRBV5-4 to TRBJ2-7, with 8 bases aligning to TRBD2. Losses at the gene ends were 1 base for V and 2 bases for J; bases not matched to a gene: 8. The CDR3 length is 16 residues. Germline V CDR1 and CDR2: SGHNT, YYREEE (reference sequence). The CDR3 coding sequence is TGTGCCAGCAGCTTGTCGGGGGGGCGCGGAACCTACGAGCAGTACTTC. It codes for CASSLSGGRGTYEQYF.

In this sample, this clone turned up once. This sequence joins TRBV25-1 and TRBJ1-2, with D possibly TRBD1 on 6 matching bases. The CDR3 spans 15 residues. Germline V CDR1 and CDR2: MGHDK, SYGVNS. V dropped 1 base and J dropped 0 bases, with 9 bases sitting between them. CDR3 in DNA: TGTGCCAGCAGTGAATGGACAGCCTCTAACTATGGCTACACCTTC. Its translation: CASSEWTASNYGYTF.

The CDR3: CASSSDGRSNQPQHF. Written as DNA, the CDR3 is TGTGCCAGCAGCTCTGACGGGAGGAGCAATCAGCCCCAGCATTTT. The V gene is TRBV5-4, the J gene TRBJ1-5; the D is unclear. CDR1 SGHNT and CDR2 YYREEE come from the germline V gene (reference sequence). Trimming stripped 3 bases from V and 1 base from J, with 11 bases between. The CDR3 is 15 amino acids.

The chain recombines TRBV28 with TRBJ1-5; D uncertain. Germline CDR1 MDHEN, CDR2 SYDVKM. V lost 6 bases, J lost 4 bases, and 16 bases lay in between. The CDR3 covers 15 residues. CDR3: CASSQGDGVNQPQHF. The CDR3 nucleotides are TGTGCCAGCAGCCAAGGCGACGGGGTGAATCAGCCCCAGCATTTT.

The CDR3: CASSQSGADRKKNIQYF. For the CDR3, the DNA is TGCGCCAGCAGTCAATCCGGCGCGGACAGAAAAAAAAACATTCAGTACTTC. The V call is TRBV23-1, the J call TRBJ2-4, with D perhaps TRBD1 (6 bases). TRBV23-1 counts as an open reading frame of uncertain function. The CDR3 is made up of 17 amino acids. The V and J ends lost 0 bases and 4 bases respectively, with 16 bases between them.

The rearrangement joins TRBV6-5 to TRBJ2-7, with 12 bases aligning to TRBD1. Per germline, CDR1 MNHEY and CDR2 SVGAGI. V was clipped by 5 bases and J by 6 bases; unmatched bases: 8. The CDR3 is 15 amino acids. The CDR3 region has the DNA TGTGCCAGCAGTCCCAAGGGACAGGGGGCGGTCGAGCAGTACTTC. It specifies CASSPKGQGAVEQYF.

The V gene is TRBV5-4, the J gene TRBJ1-2; TRBD1 might be the D (5 bases). Trimming left V 4 bases short and J 4 bases short, with 17 bases between. Germline V gene sequence: CDR1 SGHNT, CDR2 YYREEE (reference sequence). This CDR3 is 15 amino acids long. The CDR3 loop reads CASSLNQGWAYGYTF. The CDR3 region has the DNA TGTGCCAGCAGCCTAAATCAGGGATGGGCCTATGGCTACACCTTC. Full variable domain (rest looked up from reference TRBV5-4 and TRBJ1-2): ETGVTQSPTHLIKTRGQQVTLRCSSQSGHNTVSWYQQALGQGPQFIFQYYREEENGRGNFPPRFSGLQFPNYSSELNVNALELDDSALYLCASSLNQGWAYGYTFGSGTRLTVV.

The chain joins TRBV6-5 to TRBJ2-1; 7 nucleotides line up with TRBD1. The V gene end was trimmed by 1 base and the J gene end by 2 bases; junction bases not matched to a gene: 5. The CDR3 consists of 16 residues. Germline-derived CDR1 and CDR2 are MNHEY and SVGAGI. The CDR3 loop reads CASSYLNRGTYNEQFF. The CDR3 bases are TGTGCCAGCAGTTACTTAAACAGGGGAACCTACAATGAGCAGTTCTTC.

The chain is built from TRBV4-3 and TRBJ2-2; 7 nucleotides align to TRBD1. Germline CDR1 LGHNA, CDR2 YSLEER. The CDR3 is 16 amino acids. V gave up 0 bases and J gave up 9 bases; unmatched junction bases: 10. The CDR3 DNA reads as TGCGCCAGCAGCCAAGAGAGAGCCAGGGGGTTCCGGGAGCTGTTTTTT. It is translated as CASSQERARGFRELFF.

The V call is TRBV7-9, the J call TRBJ2-1; 12 bases map to TRBD2. Germline V gene lookup returns CDR1 SEHNR and CDR2 FQNEAQ (reference sequence). Trimming removed 4 bases from V and 4 bases from J; junction bases left unmatched: 5. The CDR3 extends over 16 amino acids. The CDR3, as DNA: TGTGCCAGCAGCTCCTTACTAGCGGGAGGTTACAATGAGCAGTTCTTC. Protein product: CASSSLLAGGYNEQFF.

This CDR3 reads CATSRVGLAGVVAGANVLTF. DNA for the CDR3: TGTGCCACCAGCAGAGTGGGACTAGCGGGAGTCGTCGCTGGGGCCAACGTCCTGACTTTC. The rearrangement uses TRBV15 and TRBJ2-6, with 14 bases that match TRBD2. CDR3 length equals 20 residues. J lost 2 bases, V lost 1 base, and 7 bases had no gene match. Germline V gives CDR1 LNHNV, CDR2 YYDKDF (reference sequence).

Concerning this clone: Relative to the germline gene, one junction end is altered; a read error may explain this. The CDR3 loop is CATSLNAGPYETLNF. The CDR3 nucleotides are TGCGCCACCAGTTTAAATGCAGGGCCCTACGAGACTCTCAACTTC. The chain has TRBV10-1 and TRBJ2-7, with D tentatively TRBD1 (5 bases). The CDR3 spans 15 residues. Germline lookup yields CDR1 WNHNN and CDR2 SYGVQD (reference sequence).

This chain connects TRBV28 to TRBJ1-2; a possible D gene is TRBD1 (5 bases). Germline lookup yields CDR1 MDHEN and CDR2 SYDVKM. V shed 6 bases and J shed 4 bases, with 15 bases lying between them. This CDR3 contains 14 residues. DNA for the CDR3: TGTGCCAGCAGAAAGGCCGGGACTGTCTATGGCTACACCTTC. Protein: CASRKAGTVYGYTF.

This chain links TRBV4-1 with TRBJ2-7; TRBD1 aligns across 7 bases. This CDR3 spans 17 amino acids. Germline trimming cut 0 bases from V and 7 bases from J; bases unmatched to any gene: 15. Germline V gene sequence: CDR1 MGHRA, CDR2 YSYEKL. The CDR3 reads CASSQDRDRHPPKEQYF. The CDR3 coding sequence is TGCGCCAGCAGCCAAGATAGGGACAGACATCCCCCGAAGGAGCAGTACTTC.

The V and J genes are TRBV3-1 (or the pseudogene TRBV3-2) and TRBJ1-2, with D possibly TRBD1 on 5 matching bases. The CDR3 is 13 amino acids. V lost 5 bases, J lost 9 bases, and 16 bases lay in between. CDR1 is LGHDT and CDR2 is YNNKEL in the germline V gene (reference sequence). DNA of the CDR3: TGTGCCAGCAGCTCCCGACGGGGGGATAGCTACACCTTC. Its protein product is CASSSRRGDSYTF.

This clone was found once. This chain links TRBV11-2 with TRBJ2-3; D may be TRBD1 (5 bases). This CDR3 has 19 amino acids. With 6 bases removed from V and 8 bases from J, the gap between germline ends came to 33 bases. The germline gives CDR1 SGHAT, CDR2 FQNNGV. The CDR3 spells CASSKKGSLAVTPLGTQYF. In DNA, the CDR3 is TGTGCCAGCAGTAAAAAGGGGTCGTTGGCAGTAACCCCCCTTGGTACGCAGTATTTT.

CDR3 loop: CASSQAREAPYNEQFF. The CDR3 DNA follows: TGTGCCAGCAGCCAAGCCCGGGAGGCCCCCTACAATGAGCAGTTCTTC. The chain links TRBV3-1 (or the pseudogene TRBV3-2) to TRBJ2-1; TRBD2 matches at 7 bases. The trim removed 1 base at V and 2 bases at J, leaving 5 bases unmatched. CDR1 is LGHDT and CDR2 is YNNKEL in the germline V gene (reference sequence). CDR3 length: 16 amino acids.

DNA for the CDR3: TGTGCCAGCACCTCGGCGGGAGCGGGGAGCTACAATGAGCAGTTCTTC. Translating gives CASTSAGAGSYNEQFF. The chain carries TRBV27 and TRBJ2-1; 7 nucleotides align to TRBD2. CDR1 and CDR2 from the germline V gene are MNHEY and SMNVEV (reference sequence). After removal of 7 bases from V and 3 bases from J, the junction contained 12 bases not matched to a gene. The CDR3 is 16 residues long.